The 24 T cell receptor delta chains below all came from one sample that was sequenced in a study of gamma-delta chains in newborns, infants, children. TCRdb re-called the reads using CATT. Altogether more than 1,500 delta-chain clones are present, 3% being singletons, with the ten largest covering around a tenth. Sequencing was performed on blood. The receptors here all came from a child in good health.

The chain employs TRDV2 and TRDJ1; D not certain. This CDR3 has 17 amino acids. Germline CDR1 is GEAIGNYY and CDR2 is EKD. Between the trimmed V and J ends, which lost 3 bases and 1 base, there was a span of 20 bases. CDR3 bases: TGTGCCTGTGACGTTTTGGAGACCTCCGTCAGCACCGATAAACTCATCTTT. Its translation: CACDVLETSVSTDKLIF.

This clone qualifies as medium-sized. Other DNA sequences of this sample code for an identical CDR3. The CDR3 protein is CALGPKVNGWVDWGPRDTDKLIF. The CDR3 nucleotides read TGTGCTCTTGGGCCTAAAGTAAATGGGTGGGTTGACTGGGGGCCCCGGGACACCGATAAACTCATCTTT. The J gene is TRDJ1, the V gene TRDV1; TRDD3 matches at 8 bases. The CDR3 contains 23 residues. CDR1 TSWWSYY and CDR2 QGS come from the germline V gene. V was clipped by 5 bases and J by 0 bases; unmatched bases: 29.

This clone rates as large. Other DNA sequences in this sample translate to the same CDR3. V and J are TRDV2 and TRDJ1; tentatively, D is TRDD3 (5 bases). This CDR3 is 17 amino acids long. Trimming cost V 0 bases and J 2 bases, with 18 bases left between them. Germline V gives CDR1 GEAIGNYY, CDR2 EKD. This chain's CDR3 is CACDTVAGLRITDKLIF. The CDR3 DNA is TGTGCCTGTGACACCGTGGCTGGGTTACGGATAACCGATAAACTCATCTTT.

Only a few counts were recorded for this clone. This probably arose from a read error, given a far larger clone one base away. This sample includes further DNA sequences coding for the same CDR3. The rearrangement joins TRDV2 to TRDJ3, with 10 bases matching TRDD3. Per the germline V gene, CDR1 is GEAIGNYY and CDR2 is EKD. This CDR3 is built from 21 residues. CDR3 residues: CACDTAGNGGYFSWDTRQMFF. For the CDR3, the DNA is TGTGCCTGTGACACCGCTGGTAATGGGGGATACTTCTCCTGGGACACCCGACAAATGTTTTTC.

As regards this clone: Just one base apart from a much larger clone, this may be a read error. The same CDR3 can be traced to other DNA sequences in this sample. Here the CDR3 DNA reads TGTGCCTGCGACAGTTTACTGGGGGATACGAAGTACACCGATAAACTCATCTTT. Its protein is CACDSLLGDTKYTDKLIF. The chain combines TRDV2 with TRDJ1; 13 nucleotides align to TRDD3. CDR1 is GEAIGNYY and CDR2 is EKD in the germline V gene. The CDR3 length is 18 residues.

Concerning this clone itself: A much larger clone lies one base from this, so it may be a read error. Additional DNA sequences in this sample encode the identical CDR3. The chain is built from TRDV2 and TRDJ1; unclear D gene. The CDR3 contains 12 residues. Germline CDR1 is GEAIGNYY and CDR2 is EKD. The CDR3 DNA is TGTGCCTGCGACACCGGGGCTCGGAGGGTCATCTTT. Its translation: CACDTGARRVIF.

This clone was counted only a few times. CDR3 DNA: TGTGCCTGTGACACCGTACAGCCTACTGGGGGAGGCTACACCGATAAACTCATCTTT. Translated: CACDTVQPTGGGYTDKLIF. V is TRDV2 and J is TRDJ1; 9 nucleotides line up with TRDD3. This CDR3 comprises 19 residues. Germline CDR1 reads GEAIGNYY; CDR2 reads EKD. V shed 0 bases and J 0 bases; nucleotides not matched to a gene: 13.

Comment on this clone: The protein TCRdb gives is from a much larger clone and does not agree with this DNA's translation at residue 9, likely a read error; the protein shown here comes from the DNA. This chain joins TRDV2 and TRDJ3, with 7 positions matching TRDD3. The V gene end was trimmed by 4 bases and the J gene end by 0 bases; junction bases not matched to a gene: 17. Germline values: CDR1 GEAIGNYY, CDR2 EKD. The CDR3 is made up of 21 amino acids. Here the CDR3 DNA reads TGTGCCTGTGATCCTGTACTGGGGAATACGCAGAGCTCCTGGGACACCCGACAGATGTTTTTC. It encodes CACDPVLGNTQSSWDTRQMFF.

On this clone: A much larger clone sits a single nucleotide away, making a read error possible. This chain uses TRDV2 with TRDJ1; 9 positions match TRDD3. The junction had 8 bases not matched to a gene; V was cut back by 1 base and J by 0 bases. Germline CDR1 reads GEAIGNYY; CDR2 reads EKD. The CDR3 totals 17 residues. CDR3: CACDTILGDPNTDKLIF. DNA for the CDR3: TGTGCCTGTGACACGATACTGGGGGACCCGAACACCGATAAACTCATCTTT.

The chain carries TRDV1 and TRDJ1, with 12 bases matching TRDD3. The CDR3 consists of 20 residues. From germline, CDR1 is TSWWSYY and CDR2 QGS. Trimming cost V 9 bases and J 4 bases; bases outside gene matches: 24. CDR3 DNA: TGTGCTCTCCGATCCCTTTATATCGTACTGGGGGATACTATGCACGATAAACTCATCTTT. Its protein product is CALRSLYIVLGDTMHDKLIF.

By frequency in the sample, this clone is medium-sized. At the DNA level, this CDR3 is encoded by other sequences in the same sample as well. This chain connects TRDV2 to TRDJ1, with 12 bases that match TRDD3. Losses at the gene ends were 1 base for V and 2 bases for J; bases not matched to a gene: 22. CDR3 length: 22 amino acids. Per the germline V gene, CDR1 is GEAIGNYY and CDR2 is EKD. CDR3 amino acids: CACDTVPNDWGIQGGSTDKLIF. CDR3 in DNA: TGTGCCTGTGACACGGTTCCCAACGACTGGGGGATACAAGGAGGGAGTACCGATAAACTCATCTTT.

Regarding this clone: This may be a read error: a much more frequent sequence differs by one nucleotide. This chain joins TRAV29/DV5 and TRDJ1; 12 bases are shared with TRDD3. Trimming at V came to 4 bases and at J to 0 bases, leaving 28 bases not matched to a gene. CDR1 is NSMFDY and CDR2 is ISSIKDK in the germline V gene. The CDR3 spans 23 residues. CDR3 in amino acids: CAAGPTHFHAPTGGYLYTDKLIF. Written as DNA, the CDR3 is TGTGCAGCAGGCCCAACTCATTTCCACGCCCCTACTGGGGGATACCTCTACACCGATAAACTCATCTTT.

Concerning this clone itself: With a much larger clone just one base away, this may be a read error. This sample includes further DNA sequences coding for the same CDR3. The chain combines TRDV2 with TRDJ1; the D is unclear. Germline V gene lookup returns CDR1 GEAIGNYY and CDR2 EKD. The germline V and J ends were trimmed by 3 bases and 5 bases, with 27 bases remaining between them. CDR3 length equals 18 residues. The CDR3 spells CACDLISPVERGTDKLIF. CDR3 DNA sequence: TGTGCCTGTGACCTCATAAGTCCTGTAGAGAGGGGCACTGATAAACTCATCTTT.

This clone was seen a handful of times. This likely stems from a read error, as it lies one base from a far larger clone. The V gene is TRDV2, the J gene TRDJ1; D remains unclear. This CDR3 is 14 amino acids long. CDR1 is GEAIGNYY and CDR2 is EKD in the germline V gene. The V gene lost 6 bases and the J gene lost 0 bases, with 13 bases spanning the gap. Written as DNA, the CDR3 is TGTGCCTGTAACCCCGTTCTTAACACCGATAAACTCATCTTT. Protein product: CACNPVLNTDKLIF.

This clone is labeled large. In the same sample, other DNA sequences code for this CDR3. The V gene is TRDV2, the J gene TRDJ1, with 9 nucleotides matching TRDD3. The CDR3 totals 18 residues. Germline loops: CDR1 GEAIGNYY, CDR2 EKD. V dropped 3 bases and J dropped 1; count of bases not matched to a gene: 14. The CDR3 DNA sequence: TGTGCCTGTGACCCGTTGGGGATACGGGGAGAGGGCACCGATAAACTCATCTTT. It is translated as CACDPLGIRGEGTDKLIF.

This clone was seen more than once but under ten times. A much larger clone sits a single nucleotide away, making a read error possible. The sample carries other DNA sequences with the same CDR3. The DNA for the CDR3 is TGTGCCTGTGACACCGTTGGACTGGGGGATACGCGTGGCACCGATAAACTTATCTTT. It codes for CACDTVGLGDTRGTDKLIF. J is TRDJ1 and V is TRDV2; 13 bases match TRDD3. There are 19 residues in the CDR3. Germline-derived CDR1 and CDR2 are GEAIGNYY and EKD.

This clone was observed a handful of times. Since a much larger clone is just one base distant, this may be a read error. The chain is built from TRDV2 and TRDJ3; TRDD3 aligns across 7 bases. V dropped 4 bases and J dropped 3; count of bases not matched to a gene: 8. In germline, CDR1 is GEAIGNYY, CDR2 EKD. The CDR3 length is 17 residues. The CDR3 DNA sequence: TGTGCCTGTGAAACCGCTGGGGGGATCTGGGACACCCGACAGATGTTTTTC. This gives the protein CACETAGGIWDTRQMFF.

Worth noting for this clone: A far larger clone is a single base away, which makes a read error likely. In the same sample, other DNA sequences code for this CDR3. The rearrangement uses TRDV2 and TRDJ1; 9 positions match TRDD3. Matching the DNA to germline supplied the J gene, which TCRdb does not give. J was trimmed by 5 bases and V by 3 bases; bases with no gene match: 15. The CDR3 extends over 17 amino acids. Germline V lookup: CDR1 GEAIGNYY, CDR2 EKD. The CDR3: CACDSLGDGVRGDKLIF. As DNA, the CDR3 is TGTGCCTGTGACTCACTGGGGGACGGAGTAAGAGGGGATAAACTCATCTTT.

Of note for this clone: This could be a read error, since a much larger clone is one nucleotide away. Other DNA sequences in this specimen translate into the identical CDR3. The chain has TRDV2 and TRDJ1, with a tentative D call TRDD3 (5 bases). Germline V gene data show CDR1 as GEAIGNYY and CDR2 as EKD. The CDR3 covers 15 residues. Trimming took 7 bases from V and 0 from J, leaving 17 bases between them. The CDR3 nucleotides read TGTGCCTGCGACCCTCTGGGAGCAAACACCGATAAACTCATCTTT. Protein sequence: CACDPLGANTDKLIF.

This clone turned up a few times. A much bigger clone sits one base away, suggesting this may be a read error. The rearrangement links TRDV2 to TRDJ1, with D unresolved. V shed 3 bases and J shed 3 bases, with 19 bases lying between them. Germline values: CDR1 GEAIGNYY, CDR2 EKD. This CDR3 is built from 16 residues. CDR3 region: CACDPVPEINPDKLIF. The CDR3 coding sequence is TGTGCCTGTGACCCTGTTCCGGAGATCAATCCCGATAAACTCATCTTT.

Comment on this clone: A read error may explain this, as a much larger clone is one base away. V usage is TRDV2 and J usage is TRDJ3, with 11 bases fitting TRDD3. CDR3 length: 21 amino acids. Germline CDR1 GEAIGNYY, CDR2 EKD. CDR3 DNA sequence: TGTGCCTGTGACACCGGATGGGGGATACGCTCTTCCTCCTGGGGCACCCGACAGATGTTTTTC. The encoded protein is CACDTGWGIRSSSWGTRQMFF.

As to this clone: It may be a read error: a sequence one base away is much more abundant. V usage is TRDV1 and J usage is TRDJ2; 9 bases match TRDD2. CDR3 length equals 22 residues. V lost 5 bases, J lost 0 bases, and 22 bases stayed unmatched. Germline V CDR1 and CDR2: TSWWSYY, QGS. The CDR3 DNA reads TGTGCTCTTGGGCCACCGCGGGCCTTCCTACTGTGGGGATTCACTTTGACAGCACAACTCTTCTTT. The encoded protein is CALGPPRAFLLWGFTLTAQLFF.

Only a few counts were recorded for this clone. Only one base separates this from a far larger clonotype, so it likely reflects a read error. The J gene is TRDJ3, the V gene TRDV2; 7 positions match TRDD3. The CDR3 runs 19 residues. The germline gives CDR1 GEAIGNYY, CDR2 EKD. J gave up 0 bases and V 3 bases, and 10 bases lay outside the gene matches. The CDR3 nucleotides read TGTGCCTGTGACTGGATGGGGGACCTAAGCTCCTGGGACACCCGACAGATGTTTTTC. It encodes CACDWMGDLSSWDTRQMFF.

As regards this clone: This clone may be a read error of a much larger clone one base away. The chain combines TRDV2 with TRDJ1; D remains ambiguous. There are 17 residues in the CDR3. Germline assignment: CDR1 GEAIGNYY and CDR2 EKD. For the CDR3, the DNA is TGTGCCTGTGACACCGCCTCCGACCGAAAGTACACCGATAAACCCATCTTT. Translated: CACDTASDRKYTDKPIF.